The entry that follows covers one TCR beta chain sequence. Original data processing: Amplified reference gene primers provided the basis for estimating nucleated cell counts. Clones were read by immunoSEQ multiplex PCR, and TCRdb kept only the in-frame ones, dropping some. V, J and clone size reflect that table, while D and trimming were determined from the DNA. This sample has more than 45,000 clones, with just under 85% found just once. This specimen comes from a study of blood T cell repertoires in COVID-19. Study information: COVID-19 samples collected from the United States, Italy and Spain covered acute and convalescent phases. In each case, the material was cDNA or gDNA derived from T cells, B-cell-depleted T cells, or PBMCs.

Per the germline V gene, CDR1 is SGDLS and CDR2 is YYNGEE. The V gene end was trimmed by 0 bases and the J gene end by 8 bases; junction bases not matched to a gene: 9. This CDR3 region has 16 residues. This clonotype was sampled from a human donor in a cohort sampled during active COVID-19. The chain links TRBV9 to TRBJ2-2; 8 positions agree with TRBD2. Material for sequencing was peripheral blood. The CDR3 is CASSVGSGSGSGELFF. The CDR3 region has the DNA TGTGCCAGCAGCGTAGGCAGCGGGAGCGGATCGGGGGAGCTGTTTTTT.